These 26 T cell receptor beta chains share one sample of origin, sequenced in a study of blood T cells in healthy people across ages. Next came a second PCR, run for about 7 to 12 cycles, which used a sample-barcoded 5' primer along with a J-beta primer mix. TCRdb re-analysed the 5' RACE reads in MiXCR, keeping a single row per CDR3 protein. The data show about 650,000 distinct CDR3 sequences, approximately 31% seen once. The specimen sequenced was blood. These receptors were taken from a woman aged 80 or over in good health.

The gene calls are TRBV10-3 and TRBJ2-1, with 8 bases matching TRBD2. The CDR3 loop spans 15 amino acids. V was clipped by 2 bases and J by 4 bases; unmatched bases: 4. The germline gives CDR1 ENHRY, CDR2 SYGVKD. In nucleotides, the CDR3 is TGTGCCATCAGTGAGCGGACTAGCAGTTACAATGAGCAGTTCTTC. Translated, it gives CAISERTSSYNEQFF.

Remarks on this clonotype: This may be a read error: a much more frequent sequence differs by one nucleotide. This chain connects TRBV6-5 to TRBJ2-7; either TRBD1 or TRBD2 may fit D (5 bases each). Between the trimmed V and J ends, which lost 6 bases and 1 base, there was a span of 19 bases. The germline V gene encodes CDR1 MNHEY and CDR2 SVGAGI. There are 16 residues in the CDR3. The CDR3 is CASSRYGMWGSYEQYF. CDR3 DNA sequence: TGTGCCAGCAGCCGTTACGGGATGTGGGGGTCCTACGAGCAGTACTTC.

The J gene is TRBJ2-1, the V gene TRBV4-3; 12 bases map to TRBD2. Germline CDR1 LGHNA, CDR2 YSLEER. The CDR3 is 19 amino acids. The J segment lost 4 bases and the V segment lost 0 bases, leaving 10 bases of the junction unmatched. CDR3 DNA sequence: TGCGCCAGCAGCCAAGATCAGCTAGCGGGAGGGCCGCCTTACAATGAGCAGTTCTTC. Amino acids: CASSQDQLAGGPPYNEQFF.

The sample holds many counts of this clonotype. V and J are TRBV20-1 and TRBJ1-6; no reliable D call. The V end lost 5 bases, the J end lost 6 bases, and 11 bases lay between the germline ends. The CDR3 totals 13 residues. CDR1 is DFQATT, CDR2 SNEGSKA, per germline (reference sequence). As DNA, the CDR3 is TGCAGTGCTGAAAAGGCTCTTAATTCACCCCTCCACTTT. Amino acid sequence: CSAEKALNSPLHF.

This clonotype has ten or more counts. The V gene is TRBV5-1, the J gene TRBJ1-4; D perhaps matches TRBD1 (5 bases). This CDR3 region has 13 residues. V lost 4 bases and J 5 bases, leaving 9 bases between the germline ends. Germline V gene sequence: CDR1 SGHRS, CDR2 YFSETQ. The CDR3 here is CASSLDTNEKLFF. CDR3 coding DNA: TGCGCCAGCAGCCTGGACACAAATGAAAAACTGTTTTTT. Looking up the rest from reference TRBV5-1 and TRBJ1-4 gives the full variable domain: KAGVTQTPRYLIKTRGQQVTLSCSPISGHRSVSWYQQTPGQGLQFLFEYFSETQRNKGNFPGRFSGRQFSNSRSEMNVSTLELGDSALYLCASSLDTNEKLFFGSGTQLSVL.

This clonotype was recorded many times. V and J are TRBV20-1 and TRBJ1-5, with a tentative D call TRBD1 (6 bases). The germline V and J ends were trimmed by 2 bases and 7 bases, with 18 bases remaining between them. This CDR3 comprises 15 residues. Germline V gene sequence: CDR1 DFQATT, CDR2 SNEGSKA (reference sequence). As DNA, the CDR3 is TGCAGTGCTAGATCCGGCTCAGGGGCTGAACAGCCCCAGCATTTT. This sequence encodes CSARSGSGAEQPQHF.

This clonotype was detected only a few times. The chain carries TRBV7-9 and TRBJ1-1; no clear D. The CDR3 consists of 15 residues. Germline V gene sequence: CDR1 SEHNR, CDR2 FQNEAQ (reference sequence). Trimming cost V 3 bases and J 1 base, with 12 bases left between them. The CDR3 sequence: CASSFSKLQNTEAFF. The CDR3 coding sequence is TGTGCCAGCAGCTTTTCAAAACTACAGAACACTGAAGCTTTCTTT.

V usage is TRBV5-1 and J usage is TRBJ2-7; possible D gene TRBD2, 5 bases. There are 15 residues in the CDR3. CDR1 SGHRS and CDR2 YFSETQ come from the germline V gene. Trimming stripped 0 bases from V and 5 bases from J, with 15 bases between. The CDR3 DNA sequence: TGCGCCAGCAGCTTGGAGAGGAGGAGCTGGGACGAGCAGTACTTC. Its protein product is CASSLERRSWDEQYF.

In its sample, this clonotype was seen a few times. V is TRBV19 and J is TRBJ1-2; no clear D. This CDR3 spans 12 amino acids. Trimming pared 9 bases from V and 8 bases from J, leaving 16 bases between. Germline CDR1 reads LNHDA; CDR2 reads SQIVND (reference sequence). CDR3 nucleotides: TGTGCCAGGACAACGGCTGCCGGAGGCTACACCTTC. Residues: CARTTAAGGYTF.

The CDR3 nucleotides read TGCGCCAGCAGCCAAGATCCCTCTTTAGAAGGGAACACTGAAGCTTTCTTT. Translated, it gives CASSQDPSLEGNTEAFF. The gene calls are TRBV4-1 and TRBJ1-1; D uncertain. This CDR3 has 17 amino acids. The ends were cut back, 0 bases at V and 1 base at J, with 15 bases in the middle. CDR1 is MGHRA, CDR2 YSYEKL, per germline.

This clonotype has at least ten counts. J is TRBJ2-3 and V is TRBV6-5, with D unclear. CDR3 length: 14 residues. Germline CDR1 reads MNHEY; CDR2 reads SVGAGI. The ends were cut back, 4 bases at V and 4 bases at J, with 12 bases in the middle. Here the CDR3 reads CASSSRARADTQYF. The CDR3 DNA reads TGTGCCAGCAGTTCCCGAGCTAGGGCAGATACGCAGTATTTT.

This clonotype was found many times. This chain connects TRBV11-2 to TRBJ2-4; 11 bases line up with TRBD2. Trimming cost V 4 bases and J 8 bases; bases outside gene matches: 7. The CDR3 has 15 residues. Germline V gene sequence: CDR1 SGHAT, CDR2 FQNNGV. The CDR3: CASSWPLAGGDIQYF. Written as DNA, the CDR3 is TGTGCCAGCAGCTGGCCGTTAGCGGGGGGGGACATTCAGTACTTC.

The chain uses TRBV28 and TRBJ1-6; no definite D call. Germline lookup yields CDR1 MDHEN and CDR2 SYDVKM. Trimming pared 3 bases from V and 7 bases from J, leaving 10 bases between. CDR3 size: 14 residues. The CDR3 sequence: CASSLEQDNSPLHF. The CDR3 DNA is TGTGCCAGCAGTTTGGAGCAGGACAATTCACCCCTCCACTTT.

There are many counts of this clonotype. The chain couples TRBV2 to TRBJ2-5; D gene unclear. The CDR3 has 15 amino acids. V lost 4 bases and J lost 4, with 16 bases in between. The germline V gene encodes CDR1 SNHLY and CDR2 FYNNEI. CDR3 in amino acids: CASSVPIGPGETQYF. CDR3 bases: TGTGCCAGCAGTGTCCCCATCGGCCCGGGAGAGACCCAGTACTTC.

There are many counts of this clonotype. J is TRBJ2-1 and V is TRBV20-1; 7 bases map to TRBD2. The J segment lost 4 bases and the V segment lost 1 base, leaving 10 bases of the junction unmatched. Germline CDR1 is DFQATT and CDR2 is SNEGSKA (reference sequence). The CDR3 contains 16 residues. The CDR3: CSARGRGGLNYNEQFF. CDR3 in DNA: TGCAGTGCTAGAGGTCGCGGGGGTCTCAATTACAATGAGCAGTTCTTC.

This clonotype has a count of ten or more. CDR3 region: CSASTDYNEQFF. CDR3 DNA sequence: TGCAGTGCTTCGACAGACTACAATGAGCAGTTCTTC. The genes are TRBV20-1 and TRBJ2-1, with a possible D match to TRBD1 (5 bases). This CDR3 is 12 amino acids long. With 5 bases removed from V and 3 bases from J, the gap between germline ends came to 8 bases. CDR1 and CDR2 from the germline V gene are DFQATT and SNEGSKA (reference sequence).

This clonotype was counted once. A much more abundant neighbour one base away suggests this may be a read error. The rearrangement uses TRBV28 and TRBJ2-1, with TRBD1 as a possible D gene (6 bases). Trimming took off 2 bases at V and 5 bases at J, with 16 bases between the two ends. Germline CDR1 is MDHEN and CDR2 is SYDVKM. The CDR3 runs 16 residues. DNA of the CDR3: TGTGCCAGCAGTTTACATCCAGGGGCAGTCAACAATGAGCAGTTCTTC. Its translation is CASSLHPGAVNNEQFF.

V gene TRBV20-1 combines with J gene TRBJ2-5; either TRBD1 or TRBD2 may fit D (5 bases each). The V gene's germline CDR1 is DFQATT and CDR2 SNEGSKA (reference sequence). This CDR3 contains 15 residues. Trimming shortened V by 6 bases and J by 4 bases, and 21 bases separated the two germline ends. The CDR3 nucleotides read TGCAGTGCACGGACAATAAGCGGTATGGGAGAGACCCAGTACTTC. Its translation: CSARTISGMGETQYF.

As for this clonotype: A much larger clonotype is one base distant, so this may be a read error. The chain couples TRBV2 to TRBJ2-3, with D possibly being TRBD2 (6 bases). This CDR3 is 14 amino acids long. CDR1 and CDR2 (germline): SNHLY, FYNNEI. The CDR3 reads CASTGTLNTDTRYF. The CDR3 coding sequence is TGTGCCAGCACCGGGACTCTAAACACAGATACGCGGTATTTT.

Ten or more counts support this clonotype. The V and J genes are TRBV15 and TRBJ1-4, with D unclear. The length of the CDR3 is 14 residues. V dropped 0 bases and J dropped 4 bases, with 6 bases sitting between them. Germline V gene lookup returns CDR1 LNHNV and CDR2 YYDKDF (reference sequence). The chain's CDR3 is CATSREAYNEKLFF. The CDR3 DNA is TGTGCCACCAGCAGAGAGGCTTATAATGAAAAACTGTTTTTT.

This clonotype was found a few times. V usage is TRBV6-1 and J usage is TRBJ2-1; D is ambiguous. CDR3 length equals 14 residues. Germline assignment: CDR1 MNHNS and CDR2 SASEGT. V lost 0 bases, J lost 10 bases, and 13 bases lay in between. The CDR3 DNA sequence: TGTGCCAGCAGTGAAGCAGGTAGCCCCTACGAGCAGTTCTTC. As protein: CASSEAGSPYEQFF.

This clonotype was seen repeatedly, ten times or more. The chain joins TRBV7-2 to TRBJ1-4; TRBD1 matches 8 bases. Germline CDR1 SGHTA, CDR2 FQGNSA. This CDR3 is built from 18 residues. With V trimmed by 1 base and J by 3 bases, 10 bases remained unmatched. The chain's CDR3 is CASSLGVGGTGANEKLFF. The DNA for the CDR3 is TGTGCCAGCAGCTTAGGAGTCGGCGGGACAGGAGCTAATGAAAAACTGTTTTTT.

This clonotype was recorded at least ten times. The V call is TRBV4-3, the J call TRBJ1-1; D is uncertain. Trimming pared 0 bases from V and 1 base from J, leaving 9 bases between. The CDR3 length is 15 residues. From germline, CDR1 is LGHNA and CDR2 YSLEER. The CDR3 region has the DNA TGCGCCAGCAGCCAAGATCAGCAGCAGAACACTGAAGCTTTCTTT. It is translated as CASSQDQQQNTEAFF.

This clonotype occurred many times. Written as DNA, the CDR3 is TGTGCCAGCAGCTTACAGCGGCGGGCCGGGGAGCTGTTTTTT. Its translation is CASSLQRRAGELFF. The chain uses TRBV11-2 and TRBJ2-2, with D possibly being TRBD2 (5 bases). V lost 2 bases and J 6 bases, leaving 10 bases between the germline ends. Per germline, CDR1 SGHAT and CDR2 FQNNGV. The CDR3 spans 14 residues.

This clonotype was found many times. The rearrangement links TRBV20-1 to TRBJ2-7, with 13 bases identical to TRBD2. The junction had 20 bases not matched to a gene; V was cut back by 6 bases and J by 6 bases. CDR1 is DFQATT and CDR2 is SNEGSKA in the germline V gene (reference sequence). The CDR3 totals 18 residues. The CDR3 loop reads CSARIPGLAGPPSGEQYF. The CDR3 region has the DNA TGCAGTGCCAGGATACCGGGACTAGCGGGGCCGCCTTCTGGCGAGCAGTACTTC.

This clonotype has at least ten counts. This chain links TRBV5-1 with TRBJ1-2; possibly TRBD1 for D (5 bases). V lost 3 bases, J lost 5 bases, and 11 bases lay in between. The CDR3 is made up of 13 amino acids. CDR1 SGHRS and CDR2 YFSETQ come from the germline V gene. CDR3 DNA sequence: TGCGCCAGCAGCTCCGGGGGTCTATATGGCTACACCTTC. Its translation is CASSSGGLYGYTF.